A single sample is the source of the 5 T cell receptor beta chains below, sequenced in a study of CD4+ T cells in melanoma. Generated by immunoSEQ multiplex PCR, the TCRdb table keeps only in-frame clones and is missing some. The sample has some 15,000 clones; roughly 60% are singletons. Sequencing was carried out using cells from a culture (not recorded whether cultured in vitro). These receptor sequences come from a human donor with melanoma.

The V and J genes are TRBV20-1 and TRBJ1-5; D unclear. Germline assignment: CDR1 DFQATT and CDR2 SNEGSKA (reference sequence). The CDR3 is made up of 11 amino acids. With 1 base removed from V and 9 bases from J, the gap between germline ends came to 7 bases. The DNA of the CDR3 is TGCAGTGCTAGAGTAAGCGGGCCCCAGCATTTT. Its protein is CSARVSGPQHF.

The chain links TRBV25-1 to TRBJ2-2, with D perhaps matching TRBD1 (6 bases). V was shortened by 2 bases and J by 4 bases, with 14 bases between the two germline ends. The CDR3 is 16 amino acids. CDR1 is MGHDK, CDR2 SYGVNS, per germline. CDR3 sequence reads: CASSEDIQGTTGELFF. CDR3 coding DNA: TGTGCCAGCAGTGAAGATATCCAGGGGACCACCGGGGAGCTGTTTTTT. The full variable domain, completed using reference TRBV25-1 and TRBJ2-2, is EADIYQTPRYLVIGTGKKITLECSQTMGHDKMYWYQQDPGMELHLIHYSYGVNSTEKGDLSSESTVSRIRTEHFPLTLESARPSHTSQYLCASSEDIQGTTGELFFGEGSRLTVL.

The CDR3 bases are TGTGCCAGCAGCTTAGCGGCGGGGGTCGTTGAAAAACTGTTTTTT. This encodes CASSLAAGVVEKLFF. The genes are TRBV11-1 and TRBJ1-4, with D possibly TRBD1 on 5 matching bases. The germline gives CDR1 SGHAT, CDR2 FQDESV (reference sequence). V lost 0 bases, J lost 7 bases, and 12 bases lay in between. The CDR3 consists of 15 residues.

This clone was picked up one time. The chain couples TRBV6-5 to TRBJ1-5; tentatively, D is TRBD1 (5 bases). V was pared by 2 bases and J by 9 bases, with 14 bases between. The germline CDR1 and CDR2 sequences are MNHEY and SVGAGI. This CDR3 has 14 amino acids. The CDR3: CASSYRGREWPQHF. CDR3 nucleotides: TGTGCCAGCAGTTACCGGGGGAGGGAGTGGCCCCAGCATTTT.

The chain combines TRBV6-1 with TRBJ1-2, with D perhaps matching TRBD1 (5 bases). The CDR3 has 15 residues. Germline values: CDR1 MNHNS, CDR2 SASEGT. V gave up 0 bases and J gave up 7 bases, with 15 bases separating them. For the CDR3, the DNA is TGTGCCAGCAGTGAAGCGGACGCAGGGCGGGGTGGCTACACCTTC. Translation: CASSEADAGRGGYTF.